This T cell receptor (beta chain) was recorded in a study of blood T cells in healthy people across ages. At least 6 micrograms of total RNA were extracted per sample. Then a second PCR, running roughly 6 to 11 cycles, was carried out with a sample-barcoded 5' primer and a J-beta primer mix. TCRdb analysed the 5' RACE reads with MiXCR anew, one entry per CDR3 protein. The data hold almost 800,000 distinct CDR3 sequences, with 58% observed a single time. Comment on this clonotype: Its antigen is currently unknown.

The CDR3 runs 18 residues. V lost 8 bases to trimming and J lost 2 bases, with 28 bases between them. Germline values: CDR1 MRHNA, CDR2 SNTAGT. General study results and limits: Researchers judged that diversity estimates from one million T cells fell short of true values.

The sequence came from a man aged 25 to 40 in good health. The specimen was blood. V usage is TRBV6-4 and J usage is TRBJ2-7; TRBD2 might be the D (5 bases). The CDR3 sequence is CASHVNHKTKRKPYEQYF. The CDR3 region has the DNA TGTGCCAGCCACGTAAATCATAAAACAAAGCGGAAACCCTACGAGCAGTACTTC.